Listed below are T cell receptor beta chains from one sample, sequenced in a study of siplizumab effects on memory and regulatory T cells. TCRdb's copy holds only in-frame clones and misses some; the assay was immunoSEQ multiplex PCR. The sample consists of 95,000 to 130,000 clones, less than 95% of them appearing once. What was sequenced was non-Treg CD4+ T cells sorted from blood. The receptors derive from a human donor in good health. Both conserved end residues are part of each CDR3. D genes are given only for firm matches. Clone sizes are given selectively: once, few, many, or a class where the clone is expanded.

TRBD2	-	TRBV7-6	TRBJ2-7	TGTGCCAGCAGCTCCGCTAGCGGGAGGAACGAGCAGTACTTC	CASSSASGRNEQYF
-	-	TRBV5-1	TRBJ1-5	TGCGCCAGCAGCTTCAATAGCAATCAGCCCCAGCATTTT	CASSFNSNQPQHF
-	once	TRBV9	TRBJ1-1	TGTGCCAGCAGCGTAGCCCCCATGGTGGACACTGAAGCTTTCTTT	CASSVAPMVDTEAFF
-	-	TRBV12-2	TRBJ1-5	TGTGCAAGTCGCTTATCACCGGGACAGCGCCGGAGGAGCAATCAGCCCCAGCATTTT	CASRLSPGQRRRSNQPQHF
-	-	TRBV5-1	TRBJ1-2	TGCGCCAGCAGCTTCGGGCCCGGGGGACCAAACTATGGCTACACCTTC	CASSFGPGGPNYGYTF
-	-	TRBV27	TRBJ2-1	TGTGCCAGCAGTTTTCGGGACTCGAGTTACAATGAGCAGTTCTTC	CASSFRDSSYNEQFF
TRBD1	-	TRBV20-1	TRBJ1-2	TGCAGTGCTTTTGACAGGGATCGCTACACCTTC	CSAFDRDRYTF
-	-	TRBV5-4	TRBJ1-1	TGTGCCAGCAGCTGGGGGCAGGGAAACACTGAAGCTTTCTTT	CASSWGQGNTEAFF
-	-	TRBV11-2	TRBJ2-2	TGTGCCAGCAGCGTGATTACGTCCGGGGAGCTGTTTTTT	CASSVITSGELFF
-	once	TRBV4-2	TRBJ2-7	TGTGCCAGCAGCCAAGTAGTTCAATCGAGCTCCTACGAGCAGTACTTC	CASSQVVQSSSYEQYF